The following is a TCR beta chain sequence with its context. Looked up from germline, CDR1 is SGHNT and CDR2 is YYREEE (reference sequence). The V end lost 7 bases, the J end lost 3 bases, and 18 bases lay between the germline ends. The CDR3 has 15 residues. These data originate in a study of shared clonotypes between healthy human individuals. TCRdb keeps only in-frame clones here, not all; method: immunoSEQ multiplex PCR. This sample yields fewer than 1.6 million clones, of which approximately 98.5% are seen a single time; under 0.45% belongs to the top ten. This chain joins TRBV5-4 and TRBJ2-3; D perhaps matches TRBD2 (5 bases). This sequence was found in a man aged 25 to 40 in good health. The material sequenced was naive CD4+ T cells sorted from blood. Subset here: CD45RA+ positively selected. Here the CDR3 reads CASDRGGGQTDTQYF. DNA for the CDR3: TGTGCCAGCGACCGGGGTGGCGGCCAGACAGATACGCAGTATTTT.